Listed below are T cell receptor beta chains from one sample, sequenced in a study of OX40 agonist ivuxolimab in advanced cancers. Libraries were prepared by immunoSEQ multiplex PCR; TCRdb keeps only in-frame clonotypes and omits some of them. The table lists about 83,000 clones, nearly 90% of them singletons, with more than 0.6% in the top ten. The source was CD4+ or CD8+ T cells sorted from blood, collected in a trial of the OX40 agonist ivuxolimab. All receptors derive from an adult with an advanced solid tumor such as melanoma, head and neck, liver or kidney cancer. CDR3s include the opening cysteine and the closing phenylalanine or tryptophan. D genes are given only for firm matches. The size entry is marked missing in some rows and otherwise reads once, few, many or a size class.

CDR3 length	V gene	J gene	clone size	D gene	CDR3 protein	CDR3 DNA
15	TRBV6-5	TRBJ1-1	NA	NA	CASSIGGAGNTEAFF	TGTGCCAGCAGTATAGGAGGAGCGGGGAACACTGAAGCTTTCTTT
16	TRBV4-2	TRBJ2-1	NA	TRBD2	CASSQLTSGVNNEQFF	TGTGCCAGCAGCCAACTGACTAGCGGGGTGAACAATGAGCAGTTCTTC
14	TRBV2	TRBJ1-3	NA	NA	CASSDRTSGNTIYF	TGTGCCAGCAGTGATCGGACATCTGGAAACACCATATATTTT
12	TRBV5-8	TRBJ1-2	NA	NA	CASSPMGDGYTF	TGTGCCAGCAGCCCCATGGGCGATGGCTACACCTTC
18	TRBV19	TRBJ1-6	once	NA	CASSKEAGLATYNSPLHF	TGTGCCAGTAGTAAGGAGGCAGGGCTAGCAACATATAATTCACCCCTCCACTTT
14	TRBV5-6	TRBJ1-1	NA	NA	CASSLGQVNTEAFF	TGTGCCAGCAGCTTGGGGCAGGTGAACACTGAAGCTTTCTTT
15	TRBV30	TRBJ1-4	NA	NA	CAWSVIRELGEKLFF	TGTGCCTGGAGTGTAATTCGGGAGCTAGGTGAAAAACTGTTTTTT
13	TRBV5-6	TRBJ1-5	NA	NA	CASSLQGNQPQHF	TGTGCCAGCAGCTTGCAGGGAAATCAGCCCCAGCATTTT
13	TRBV21-1	TRBJ2-4	NA	NA	CASSGLAKNIQYF	TGTGCCAGCAGCGGATTAGCCAAAAACATTCAGTACTTC
13	TRBV18	TRBJ2-1	NA	NA	CASSPRQDNEQFF	TGTGCCAGCTCACCACGACAGGACAATGAGCAGTTCTTC
12	TRBV29-1	TRBJ1-1	NA	NA	CSGLLGHTEAFF	TGCAGCGGTCTATTGGGGCACACTGAAGCTTTCTTT
13	TRBV10-3	TRBJ1-1	NA	NA	CAISDQGRAEAFF	TGTGCCATCAGTGACCAGGGTAGAGCTGAAGCTTTCTTT
11	TRBV20-1	TRBJ2-7	NA	NA	CSALSSYEQYF	TGCAGTGCTCTTAGCTCCTACGAGCAGTACTTC
14	TRBV4-3	TRBJ2-7	NA	NA	CASSQDRGLSEQYF	TGCGCCAGCAGCCAAGACAGGGGATTATCCGAGCAGTACTTC
15	TRBV6-1	TRBJ2-7	NA	TRBD1	CASMTSGTVSYEQYF	TGTGCCAGCATGACCTCCGGGACAGTCTCCTACGAGCAGTACTTC
15	TRBV5-1	TRBJ1-1	NA	NA	CASSSLAGSNTEAFF	TGCGCCAGCAGCTCCTTAGCGGGCTCAAACACTGAAGCTTTCTTT
15	TRBV30	TRBJ1-6	few	TRBD1	CAWSVGGQGFSPLHF	TGTGCCTGGAGTGTAGGGGGACAGGGGTTTTCACCCCTCCACTTT
16	TRBV28	TRBJ1-6	NA	NA	CASNGPWSSYNSPLHF	TGTGCCAGCAACGGGCCTTGGAGCTCCTATAATTCACCCCTCCACTTT
11	TRBV6-5	TRBJ2-1	NA	NA	CASSYFNEQFF	TGTGCCAGCAGTTACTTCAATGAGCAGTTCTTC
16	TRBV4-2	TRBJ2-3	NA	TRBD2	CASSQLGTSGTDTQYF	TGTGCCAGCAGCCAACTCGGGACTAGCGGCACAGATACGCAGTATTTT
14	TRBV5-1	TRBJ2-5	NA	TRBD2	CASSLTSGVEAQYF	TGCGCCAGCAGCTTGACTAGCGGGGTGGAGGCCCAGTACTTC
13	TRBV9	TRBJ1-3	NA	NA	CASSPPTGNTIYF	TGTGCCAGCAGCCCCCCGACGGGAAACACCATATATTTT
12	TRBV19	TRBJ2-3	once	NA	CGTQGRTDTQYF	TGTGGAACACAGGGCCGCACAGATACGCAGTATTTT
14	TRBV5-4	TRBJ1-2	NA	TRBD1	CASSLDRGVYGYTF	TGTGCCAGCAGCCTGGACAGGGGAGTATATGGCTACACCTTC
15	TRBV18	TRBJ2-2	NA	NA	CASSPAGGRAGELFF	TGTGCCAGCTCACCCGCAGGGGGGCGAGCCGGGGAGCTGTTTTTT
17	TRBV4-2	TRBJ2-7	NA	TRBD2	CASSQGGTSGRRNEQYF	TGTGCCAGCAGCCAAGGTGGGACTAGCGGGAGGAGGAACGAGCAGTACTTC
13	TRBV7-9	TRBJ2-1	NA	NA	CASSLDVAYEQFF	TGTGCCAGCAGCTTAGACGTGGCCTATGAGCAGTTCTTC
12	TRBV7-9	TRBJ2-3	NA	NA	CASSLEDGTQYF	TGTGCCAGCAGCTTAGAGGACGGGACGCAGTATTTT
15	TRBV19	TRBJ1-2	NA	TRBD1	CASSMEGAVNYGYTF	TGTGCCAGTAGTATGGAGGGGGCCGTAAACTATGGCTACACCTTC